The 5 T cell receptor beta chains below come from one sample, sequenced in a study of OX40 agonist ivuxolimab in advanced cancers. TCRdb keeps only in-frame clones here, not all; method: immunoSEQ multiplex PCR. The sample gives approximately 89,000 clones, around 90% of which show up once; about 2.3% is in the top ten. The material was CD4+ or CD8+ T cells sorted from blood, obtained in a trial of the OX40 agonist ivuxolimab. These TCRs come from an adult with an advanced solid tumor such as melanoma, head and neck, liver or kidney cancer.

The rearrangement uses TRBV11-1 and TRBJ2-7, with TRBD2 matching over 9 bases. J gave up 5 bases and V 6 bases, and 8 bases lay outside the gene matches. The germline V gene has CDR1 SGHAT and CDR2 FQDESV (reference sequence). This CDR3 is built from 14 residues. In nucleotides, the CDR3 is TGTGCCAGCAGAGCCTCCGGGACTAGCAACGAGCAGTACTTC. Encoded protein: CASRASGTSNEQYF.

A few counts support this clone. The rearrangement joins TRBV29-1 to TRBJ1-2, with unresolved D. Germline lookup yields CDR1 SQVTM and CDR2 ANQGSEA. Trimming stripped 7 bases from V and 4 bases from J, with 10 bases between. The CDR3 is 11 amino acids. CDR3 amino acids: CSGAGGYGYTF. CDR3 DNA: TGCAGCGGTGCGGGCGGCTATGGCTACACCTTC.

The chain links TRBV7-2 to TRBJ2-1; D gene unclear. The CDR3 extends over 12 amino acids. V was clipped by 1 base and J by 9 bases, with 7 bases between them. Germline CDR1 is SGHTA and CDR2 is FQGNSA. The CDR3 sequence is CASSLDDTEQFF. The CDR3 DNA sequence: TGTGCCAGCAGCTTAGACGATACTGAGCAGTTCTTC.

This chain connects TRBV5-1 to TRBJ1-3; the match to TRBD1 covers 9 bases. CDR1 is SGHRS, CDR2 YFSETQ, per germline. This CDR3 comprises 14 residues. J gave up 4 bases and V 4 bases, and 3 bases lay outside the gene matches. The CDR3 nucleotides are TGCGCCAGCAGCCGGACAGGGGAGGGAAACACCATATATTTT. Protein: CASSRTGEGNTIYF.

V is TRBV6-5 and J is TRBJ1-2; 9 nucleotides agree with TRBD1. This CDR3 is built from 15 residues. The V and J ends lost 5 bases and 8 bases, in that order; junction bases with no gene match: 12. Germline CDR1 reads MNHEY; CDR2 reads SVGAGI. The CDR3 DNA is TGTGCCAGCAGTGCCTCAGGGACAGGGCATCGGGGCTACACCTTC. Translation gives CASSASGTGHRGYTF.